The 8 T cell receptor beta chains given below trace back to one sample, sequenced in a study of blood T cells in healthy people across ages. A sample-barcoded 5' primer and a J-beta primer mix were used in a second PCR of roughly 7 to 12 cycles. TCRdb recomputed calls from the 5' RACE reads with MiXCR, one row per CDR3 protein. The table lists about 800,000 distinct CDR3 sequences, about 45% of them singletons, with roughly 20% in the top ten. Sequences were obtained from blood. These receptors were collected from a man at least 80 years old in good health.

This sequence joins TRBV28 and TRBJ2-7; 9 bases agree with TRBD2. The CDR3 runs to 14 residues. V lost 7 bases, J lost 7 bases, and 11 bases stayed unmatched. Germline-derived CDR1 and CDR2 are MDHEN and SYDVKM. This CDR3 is CASTLAGEINEQYF. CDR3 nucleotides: TGTGCCAGCACCTTAGCGGGAGAGATCAATGAGCAGTACTTC. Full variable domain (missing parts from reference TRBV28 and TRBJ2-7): DVKVTQSSRYLVKRTGEKVFLECVQDMDHENMFWYRQDPGLGLRLIYFSYDVKMKEKGDIPEGYSVSREKKERFSLILESASTNQTSMYLCASTLAGEINEQYFGPGTRLTVT.

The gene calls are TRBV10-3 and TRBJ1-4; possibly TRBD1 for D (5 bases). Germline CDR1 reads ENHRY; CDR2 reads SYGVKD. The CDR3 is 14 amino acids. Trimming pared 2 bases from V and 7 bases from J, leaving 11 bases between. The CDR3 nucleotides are TGTGCCATCAGTGAGGGGCAGGGACGTGAAAAACTGTTTTTT. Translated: CAISEGQGREKLFF.

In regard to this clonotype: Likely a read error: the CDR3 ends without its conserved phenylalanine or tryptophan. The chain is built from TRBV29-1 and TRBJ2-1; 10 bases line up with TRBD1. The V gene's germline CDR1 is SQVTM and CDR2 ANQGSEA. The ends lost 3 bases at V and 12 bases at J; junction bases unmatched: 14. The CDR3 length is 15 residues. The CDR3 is CSVDDTGQGRVGQFL. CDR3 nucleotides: TGCAGCGTTGATGACACGGGACAGGGGCGAGTTGGGCAGTTCTTG.

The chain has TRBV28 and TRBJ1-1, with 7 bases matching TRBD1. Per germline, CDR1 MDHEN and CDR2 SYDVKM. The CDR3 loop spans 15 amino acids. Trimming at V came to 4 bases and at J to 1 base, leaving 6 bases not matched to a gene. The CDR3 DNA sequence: TGTGCCAGCAGTTCCACAGGGGTAGGGAACACTGAAGCTTTCTTT. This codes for CASSSTGVGNTEAFF.

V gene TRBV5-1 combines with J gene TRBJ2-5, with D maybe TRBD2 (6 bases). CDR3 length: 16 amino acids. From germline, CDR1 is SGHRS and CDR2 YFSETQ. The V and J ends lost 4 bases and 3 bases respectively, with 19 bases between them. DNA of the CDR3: TGCGCCAGCAGCACGAGGGCGGGACTCGGGGAAGAGACCCAGTACTTC. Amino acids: CASSTRAGLGEETQYF.

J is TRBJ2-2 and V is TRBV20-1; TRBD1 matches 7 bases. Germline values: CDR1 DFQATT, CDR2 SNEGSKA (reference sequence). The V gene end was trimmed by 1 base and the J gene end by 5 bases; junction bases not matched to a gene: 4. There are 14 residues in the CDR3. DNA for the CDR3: TGCAGTGCTAGAGGACAGGGTTCAACCGGGGAGCTGTTTTTT. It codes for CSARGQGSTGELFF.

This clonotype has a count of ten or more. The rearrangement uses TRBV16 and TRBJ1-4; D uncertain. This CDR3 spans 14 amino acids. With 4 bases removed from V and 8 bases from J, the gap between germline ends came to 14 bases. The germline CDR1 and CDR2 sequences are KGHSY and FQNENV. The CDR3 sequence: CASSPERVTEKLFF. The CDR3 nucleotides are TGTGCCAGCAGCCCCGAAAGGGTCACCGAAAAACTGTTTTTT. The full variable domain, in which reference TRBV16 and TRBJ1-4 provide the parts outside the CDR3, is GEEVAQTPKHLVRGEGQKAKLYCAPIKGHSYVFWYQQVLKNEFKFLISFQNENVFDETGMPKERFSAKCLPNSPCSLEIQATKLEDSAVYFCASSPERVTEKLFFGSGTQLSVL.

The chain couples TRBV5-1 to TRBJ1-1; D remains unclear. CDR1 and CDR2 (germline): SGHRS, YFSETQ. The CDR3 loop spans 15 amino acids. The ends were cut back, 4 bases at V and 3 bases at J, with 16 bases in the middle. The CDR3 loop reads CASSALLAMDTEAFF. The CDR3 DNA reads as TGCGCCAGCAGCGCCCTTCTCGCAATGGACACTGAAGCTTTCTTT.